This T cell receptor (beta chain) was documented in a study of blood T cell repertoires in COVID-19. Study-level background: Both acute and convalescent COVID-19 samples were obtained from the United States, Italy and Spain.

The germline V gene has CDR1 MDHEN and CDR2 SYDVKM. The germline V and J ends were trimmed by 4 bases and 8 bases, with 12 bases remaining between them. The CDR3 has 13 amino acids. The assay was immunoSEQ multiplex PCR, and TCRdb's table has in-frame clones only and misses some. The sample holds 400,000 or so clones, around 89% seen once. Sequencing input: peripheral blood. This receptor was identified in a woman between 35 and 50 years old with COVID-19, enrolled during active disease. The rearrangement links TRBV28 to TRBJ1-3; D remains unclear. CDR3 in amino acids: CASSSLSVDTIYF. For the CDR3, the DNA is TGTGCCAGCAGTTCCCTCAGTGTGGACACCATATATTTT.